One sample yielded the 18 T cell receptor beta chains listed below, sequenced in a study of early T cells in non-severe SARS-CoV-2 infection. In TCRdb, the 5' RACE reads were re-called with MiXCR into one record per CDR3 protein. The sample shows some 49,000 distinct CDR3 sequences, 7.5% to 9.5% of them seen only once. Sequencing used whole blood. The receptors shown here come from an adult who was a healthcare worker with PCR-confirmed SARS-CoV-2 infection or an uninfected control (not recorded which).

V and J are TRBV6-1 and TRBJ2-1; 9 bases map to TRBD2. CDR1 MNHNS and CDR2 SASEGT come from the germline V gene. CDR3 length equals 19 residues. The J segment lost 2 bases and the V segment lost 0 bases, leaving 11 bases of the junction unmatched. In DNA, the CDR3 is TGTGCCAGCAGTGAAGCGGGACTAGCTCTAAAGTTACCCTACAATGAGCAGTTCTTC. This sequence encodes CASSEAGLALKLPYNEQFF.

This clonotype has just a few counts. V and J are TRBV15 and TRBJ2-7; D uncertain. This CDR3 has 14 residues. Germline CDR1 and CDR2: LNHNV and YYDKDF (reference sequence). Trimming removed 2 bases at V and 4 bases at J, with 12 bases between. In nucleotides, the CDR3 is TGTGCCACCAGCAGACCGCCAGACCTTTACGAGCAGTACTTC. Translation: CATSRPPDLYEQYF.

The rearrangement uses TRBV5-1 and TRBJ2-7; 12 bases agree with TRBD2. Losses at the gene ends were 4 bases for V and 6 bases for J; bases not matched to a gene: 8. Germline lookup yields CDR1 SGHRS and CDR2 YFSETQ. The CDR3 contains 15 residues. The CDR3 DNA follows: TGCGCCAGCAGCGCCTGGACTAGCGGGATTTCCGAGCAGTACTTC. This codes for CASSAWTSGISEQYF.

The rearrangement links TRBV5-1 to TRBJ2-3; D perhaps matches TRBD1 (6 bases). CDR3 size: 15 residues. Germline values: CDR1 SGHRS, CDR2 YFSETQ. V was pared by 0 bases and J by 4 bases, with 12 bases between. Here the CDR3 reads CASSLDRAGADTQYF. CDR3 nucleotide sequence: TGCGCCAGCAGCTTGGACAGGGCTGGGGCAGATACGCAGTATTTT.

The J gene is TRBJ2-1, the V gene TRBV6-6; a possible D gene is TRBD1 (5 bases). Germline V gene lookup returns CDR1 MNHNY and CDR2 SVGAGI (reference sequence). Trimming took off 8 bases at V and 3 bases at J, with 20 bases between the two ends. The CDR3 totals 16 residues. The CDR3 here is CASCQAGIFYYNEQFF. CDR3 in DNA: TGTGCCAGCTGCCAGGCAGGGATTTTCTACTACAATGAGCAGTTCTTC.

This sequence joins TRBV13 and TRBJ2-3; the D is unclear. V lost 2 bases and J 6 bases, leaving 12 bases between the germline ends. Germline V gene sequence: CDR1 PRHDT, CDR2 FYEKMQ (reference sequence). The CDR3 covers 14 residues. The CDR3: CASSLRATEDTQYF. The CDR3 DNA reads TGTGCCAGCAGCTTACGCGCTACGGAGGATACGCAGTATTTT.

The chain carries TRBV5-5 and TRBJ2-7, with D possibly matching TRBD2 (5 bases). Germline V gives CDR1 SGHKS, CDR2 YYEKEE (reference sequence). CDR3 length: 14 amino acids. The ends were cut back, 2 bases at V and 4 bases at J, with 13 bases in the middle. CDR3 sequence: CASSLVGEFYEQYF. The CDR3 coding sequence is TGTGCCAGCAGCTTAGTTGGGGAGTTTTACGAGCAGTACTTC.

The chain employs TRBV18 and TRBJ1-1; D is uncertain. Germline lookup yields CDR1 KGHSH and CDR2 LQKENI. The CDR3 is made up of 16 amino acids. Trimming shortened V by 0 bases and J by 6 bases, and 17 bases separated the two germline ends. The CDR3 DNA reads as TGTGCCAGCTCACCACCTCCAAGGAGCCCCATGTCTGAAGCTTTCTTT. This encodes CASSPPPRSPMSEAFF.

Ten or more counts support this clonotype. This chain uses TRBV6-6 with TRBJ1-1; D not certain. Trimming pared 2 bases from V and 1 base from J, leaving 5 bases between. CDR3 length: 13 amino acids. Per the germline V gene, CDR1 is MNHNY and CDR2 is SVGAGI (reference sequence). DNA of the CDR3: TGTGCCAGCAGTTACCAGCGGAACACTGAAGCTTTCTTT. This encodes CASSYQRNTEAFF.

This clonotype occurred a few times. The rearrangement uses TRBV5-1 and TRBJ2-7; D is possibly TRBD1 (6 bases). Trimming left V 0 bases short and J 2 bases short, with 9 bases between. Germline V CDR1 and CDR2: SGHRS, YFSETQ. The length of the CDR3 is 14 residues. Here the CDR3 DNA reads TGCGCCAGCAGCTTGGAGGGGGACGCCTACGAGCAGTACTTC. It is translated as CASSLEGDAYEQYF.

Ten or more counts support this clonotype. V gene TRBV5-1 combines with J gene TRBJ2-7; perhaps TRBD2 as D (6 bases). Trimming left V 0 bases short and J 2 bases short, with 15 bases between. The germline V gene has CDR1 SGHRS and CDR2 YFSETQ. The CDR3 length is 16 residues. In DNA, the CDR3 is TGCGCCAGCAGCTTGGGACCGGAGGGCGGTACCTACGAGCAGTACTTC. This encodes CASSLGPEGGTYEQYF.

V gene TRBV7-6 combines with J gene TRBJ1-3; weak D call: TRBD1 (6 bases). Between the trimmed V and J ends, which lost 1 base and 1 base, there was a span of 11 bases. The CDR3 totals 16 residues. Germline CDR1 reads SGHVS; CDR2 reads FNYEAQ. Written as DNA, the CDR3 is TGTGCCAGCAGCTTAGAGAGGGGGGTATCTGGAAACACCATATATTTT. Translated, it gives CASSLERGVSGNTIYF.

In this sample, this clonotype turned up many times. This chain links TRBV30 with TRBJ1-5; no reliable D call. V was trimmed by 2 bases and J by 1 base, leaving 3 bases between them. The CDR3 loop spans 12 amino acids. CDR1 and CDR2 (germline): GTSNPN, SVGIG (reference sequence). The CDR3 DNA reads TGTGCCTGGAGTTCAAGCAATCAGCCCCAGCATTTT. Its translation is CAWSSSNQPQHF.

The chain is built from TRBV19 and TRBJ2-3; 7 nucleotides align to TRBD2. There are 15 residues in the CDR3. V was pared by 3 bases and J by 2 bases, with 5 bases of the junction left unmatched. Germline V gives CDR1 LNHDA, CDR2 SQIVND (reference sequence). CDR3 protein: CASSIEGLYTDTQYF. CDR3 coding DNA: TGTGCCAGTAGTATCGAGGGACTATACACAGATACGCAGTATTTT. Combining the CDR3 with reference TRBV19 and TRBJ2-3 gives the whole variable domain DGGITQSPKYLFRKEGQNVTLSCEQNLNHDAMYWYRQDPGQGLRLIYYSQIVNDFQKGDIAEGYSVSREKKESFPLTVTSAQKNPTAFYLCASSIEGLYTDTQYFGPGTRLTVL.

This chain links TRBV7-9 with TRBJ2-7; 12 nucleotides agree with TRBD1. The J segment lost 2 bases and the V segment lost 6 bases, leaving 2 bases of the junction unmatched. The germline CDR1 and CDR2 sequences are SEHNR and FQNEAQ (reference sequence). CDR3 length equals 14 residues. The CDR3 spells CASSGDRGPYEQYF. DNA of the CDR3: TGTGCCAGCAGTGGGGACAGGGGGCCCTACGAGCAGTACTTC.

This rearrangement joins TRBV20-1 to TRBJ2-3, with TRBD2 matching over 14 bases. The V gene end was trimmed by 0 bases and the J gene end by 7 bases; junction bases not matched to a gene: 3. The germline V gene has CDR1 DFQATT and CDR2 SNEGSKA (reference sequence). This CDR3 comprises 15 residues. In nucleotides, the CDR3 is TGCAGTGCTAGAGAAGGGACTAGCGGGAGTAATACGCAGTATTTT. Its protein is CSAREGTSGSNTQYF.

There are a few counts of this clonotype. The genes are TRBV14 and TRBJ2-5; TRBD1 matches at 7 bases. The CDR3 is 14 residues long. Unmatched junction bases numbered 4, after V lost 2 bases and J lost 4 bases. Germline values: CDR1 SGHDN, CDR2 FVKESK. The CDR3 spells CASSQLTGRETQYF. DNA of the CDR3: TGTGCCAGCAGCCAACTGACAGGGAGAGAGACCCAGTACTTC.

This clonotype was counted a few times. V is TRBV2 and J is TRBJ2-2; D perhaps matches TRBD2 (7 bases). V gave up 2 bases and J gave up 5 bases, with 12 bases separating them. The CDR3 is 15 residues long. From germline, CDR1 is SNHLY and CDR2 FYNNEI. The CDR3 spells CASSERAGATGELFF. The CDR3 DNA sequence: TGTGCCAGCAGTGAAAGGGCGGGGGCGACCGGGGAGCTGTTTTTT.